These 9 T cell receptor beta chains were sequenced from one sample in a study of OX40 agonist ivuxolimab in advanced cancers. The method was immunoSEQ multiplex PCR; TCRdb's version includes in-frame clones alone and lacks a portion of them. The sample records approximately 30,000 clones, approximately 90% being singletons. The sequenced sample was CD4+ or CD8+ T cells sorted from blood, obtained in a trial of the OX40 agonist ivuxolimab. The receptors derive from an adult with an advanced solid tumor such as melanoma, head and neck, liver or kidney cancer.

Of note for this clone: A junction boundary mismatches the germline segment, possibly from a read error. V is TRBV5-4 and J is TRBJ2-1, with D hard to call. The CDR3 extends over 18 amino acids. The V gene's germline CDR1 is SGHNT and CDR2 YYREEE (reference sequence). Written as DNA, the CDR3 is TGTGCCAGCAGCCCGACGGGTGCCACCCTCTCCTCCCACAATGAGCAGTTCTTC. Translation: CASSPTGATLSSHNEQFF.

As to this clone: One end of the junction fails to match germline, which may point to a read error. V and J are TRBV15 and TRBJ2-1; TRBD1 matches at 7 bases. Germline-derived CDR1 and CDR2 are LNHNV and YYDKDF (reference sequence). The CDR3 covers 16 residues. CDR3 amino acids: CATSGEGQSRVNEQFF. The CDR3 DNA reads as TGTGCCACCAGCGGAGAGGGACAGTCGAGGGTCAATGAGCAGTTCTTC.

This chain links TRBV19 with TRBJ2-1, with a tentative D call TRBD2 (6 bases). V was pared by 5 bases and J by 1 base, with 9 bases between. Germline lookup yields CDR1 LNHDA and CDR2 SQIVND (reference sequence). The CDR3 runs 14 residues. DNA of the CDR3: TGTGCCAGTAGTCTGGGACTGTCCTACAATGAGCAGTTCTTC. This gives the protein CASSLGLSYNEQFF.

This clone was picked up one time. The rearrangement links TRBV9 to TRBJ2-1, with a weak D call TRBD2 (6 bases). Trimming pared 1 base from V and 0 bases from J, leaving 23 bases between. The CDR3 extends over 20 amino acids. From germline, CDR1 is SGDLS and CDR2 YYNGEE. CDR3 in amino acids: CASSVPTTTSGQSSYNEQFF. In DNA, the CDR3 is TGTGCCAGCAGCGTACCCACCACGACGAGCGGGCAGAGCTCCTACAATGAGCAGTTCTTC.

Note on this clone: An end of the junction differs from the germline gene, which may be a read error. This rearrangement joins TRBV5-5 to TRBJ2-1; 8 positions match TRBD1. The CDR3 covers 17 residues. Germline V gene data show CDR1 as SGHKS and CDR2 as YYEKEE (reference sequence). Here the CDR3 reads CASTLRTGTKEGNEQFF. DNA of the CDR3: TGTGCCAGCACCTTGCGGACAGGGACCAAAGAGGGCAATGAGCAGTTCTTC.

The chain combines TRBV27 with TRBJ2-3, with 8 nucleotides matching TRBD2. V was pared by 3 bases and J by 2 bases, with 19 bases of the junction left unmatched. CDR3 length: 20 residues. The germline CDR1 and CDR2 sequences are MNHEY and SMNVEV (reference sequence). This chain's CDR3 is CASSFSGLAGPILPTDTQYF. DNA of the CDR3: TGTGCCAGCAGTTTCTCTGGGCTAGCGGGCCCCATACTACCCACAGATACGCAGTATTTT.

This chain connects TRBV7-9 to TRBJ2-1; 7 bases match TRBD1. Germline values: CDR1 SEHNR, CDR2 FQNEAQ (reference sequence). CDR3 length: 18 amino acids. V shed 2 bases and J 3 bases; nucleotides not matched to a gene: 13. CDR3 residues: CASSLYGMGQGVYNEQFF. DNA for the CDR3: TGTGCCAGCAGCTTATATGGGATGGGCCAGGGGGTCTACAATGAGCAGTTCTTC.

This chain connects TRBV27 to TRBJ2-1; 14 bases are shared with TRBD2. Per the germline V gene, CDR1 is MNHEY and CDR2 is SMNVEV (reference sequence). This CDR3 has 15 residues. Unmatched junction bases numbered 4, after V lost 5 bases and J lost 7 bases. CDR3 amino acids: CASSPGTSGRNEQFF. In nucleotides, the CDR3 is TGTGCCAGCAGTCCAGGGACTAGCGGGAGAAATGAGCAGTTCTTC.

The chain joins TRBV27 to TRBJ2-5; D unresolved. Trimming shortened V by 5 bases and J by 1 base, and 17 bases separated the two germline ends. The CDR3 extends over 16 amino acids. The germline CDR1 and CDR2 sequences are MNHEY and SMNVEV (reference sequence). The CDR3 spells CASSPGVRPSQETQYF. The CDR3 DNA reads TGTGCCAGCAGTCCCGGCGTCCGCCCCAGCCAAGAGACCCAGTACTTC.